This T cell receptor beta chain was recovered during a study of low-dose radiotherapy and immunotherapy resistance in tumors. Time point noted: after trial treatment. As for treatment: LDRT plus nivolumab, ipilimumab, low-dose cyclophosphamide and aspirin (RACIN trial). V gave up 8 bases and J gave up 2 bases; unmatched junction bases: 9. The V gene's germline CDR1 is MNHNS and CDR2 SASEGT. The CDR3 consists of 15 residues. Both TCRalpha and TCRbeta chains were reverse transcribed with V-gene-specific primers. A constant-region primer paired with the V-primer adapter amplified TCRs over approximately 18 PCR cycles. TCRdb reprocessed the reads with MiXCR, giving one entry per CDR3 protein. The profile shows roughly 100,000 distinct CDR3 sequences, less than 25% of them singletons.

The sequenced sample was PBMCs, obtained after low-dose radiotherapy plus immunotherapy. The chain combines TRBV6-1 with TRBJ2-7; 10 positions agree with TRBD2. This TCR came from a male donor with prostate cancer. As DNA, the CDR3 is TGTGCCAGCGCATTTTCTAGCGGGGGACCCTACGAGCAGTACTTC. Protein product: CASAFSSGGPYEQYF.